Each of the 17 T cell receptor beta chains below was sequenced from the same sample in a study of T cells in Graves' hyperthyroidism and ophthalmopathy (dated by TCRdb to the late 2010s). The protocol used for the library was multiplex PCR. Data came from an Illumina HiSeq 2000. Amplification of TCR beta CDR3 regions was carried out from RNA transcripts. The TCR CDR3 was subjected to a first round of RT-PCR using the HTBI primer set and the Qiagen OneStep RT-PCR kit. TCRdb reran the public reads through fastp at Q25 and MiXCR, keeping productive beta chains. Each CDR3 protein gets just one entry, which takes the most common genes and DNA from the rows behind it. Counted in this sample were 370,000 or so distinct CDR3 sequences; approximately 25% of them appeared once. The ten largest account for more than 60% of the sample. Material: blood. The receptors shown here come from a man in his fifties with Graves' hyperthyroidism.

This clonotype has only a few counts. V and J are TRBV19 and TRBJ1-2; D is uncertain. The CDR3 is 13 amino acids. Trimming stripped 1 base from V and 3 bases from J, with 6 bases between. Germline CDR1 reads LNHDA; CDR2 reads SQIVND (reference sequence). The CDR3 nucleotides are TGTGCCAGTAGTATAGGGGTCGACTATGGCTACACCTTC. It translates to CASSIGVDYGYTF.

This clonotype was counted many times. The chain recombines TRBV11-3 with TRBJ2-7, with D perhaps matching TRBD1 or TRBD2 (5 bases each). CDR1 and CDR2 from the germline V gene are SGHNT and YENEEA. V lost 5 bases to trimming and J lost 3 bases, with 29 bases between them. The CDR3 covers 19 residues. CDR3 sequence reads: CASSRTIPGTAGRVYEQYF. CDR3 sequence (DNA): TGTGCCAGCAGCCGTACTATACCCGGGACGGCTGGAAGGGTCTACGAGCAGTACTTC.

The CDR3 reads CSAIGGYPYEQYF. CDR3 nucleotides: TGCAGTGCTATTGGGGGATATCCCTACGAGCAGTACTTC. The chain recombines TRBV20-1 with TRBJ2-7; either TRBD1 or TRBD2 may fit D (5 bases each). Germline V gene sequence: CDR1 DFQATT, CDR2 SNEGSKA (reference sequence). The CDR3 spans 13 residues. Between the trimmed V and J ends, which lost 4 bases and 2 bases, there was a span of 12 bases.

There are a few counts of this clonotype. V is TRBV13 and J is TRBJ2-1, with D perhaps TRBD2 (5 bases). The V end lost 7 bases, the J end lost 5 bases, and 18 bases lay between the germline ends. Germline V gives CDR1 PRHDT, CDR2 FYEKMQ (reference sequence). This CDR3 comprises 15 residues. The DNA of the CDR3 is TGTGCCAGCACTACTGCAGGTAGCGCGGACAATGAGCAGTTCTTC. This codes for CASTTAGSADNEQFF.

Ten or more counts support this clonotype. The V and J genes are TRBV20-1 and TRBJ2-5; no clear D. The ends were cut back, 3 bases at V and 5 bases at J, with 10 bases in the middle. This CDR3 comprises 12 residues. CDR1 and CDR2 from the germline V gene are DFQATT and SNEGSKA (reference sequence). CDR3 amino acids: CSASPMGETQYF. The CDR3 DNA sequence: TGCAGTGCTAGCCCAATGGGGGAGACCCAGTACTTC.

V is TRBV18 and J is TRBJ2-2; TRBD2 agrees at 10 bases. CDR3 length equals 17 residues. CDR1 and CDR2 (germline): KGHSH, LQKENI. With V trimmed by 3 bases and J by 0 bases, 4 bases remained unmatched. This CDR3 reads CASSPTSGSANTGELFF. In DNA form, the CDR3 reads TGTGCCAGCTCACCGACTAGCGGGTCCGCGAACACCGGGGAGCTGTTTTTT.

This clonotype was detected a few times. The CDR3 coding sequence is TGTGCCAGCAGCTTCGGCGGGCGGGAGGCAGAGACCCAGTACTTC. Translation: CASSFGGREAETQYF. This rearrangement joins TRBV11-3 to TRBJ2-5; 8 positions agree with TRBD2. V shed 3 bases and J 4 bases; nucleotides not matched to a gene: 7. The CDR3 totals 15 residues. Germline loops: CDR1 SGHNT, CDR2 YENEEA. Filled out from reference TRBV11-3 and TRBJ2-5, the complete variable domain reads EAGVVQSPRYKIIEKKQPVAFWCNPISGHNTLYWYLQNLGQGPELLIRYENEEAVDDSQLPKDRFSAERLKGVDSTLKIQPAELGDSAVYLCASSFGGREAETQYFGPGTRLLVL.

As for this clonotype: One junction end does not reproduce the germline sequence, and a read error may be involved. The chain employs TRBV9 and TRBJ2-5; 7 bases are a match to TRBD2. Germline values: CDR1 SGDLS, CDR2 YYNGEE. The CDR3 length is 15 residues. The CDR3 loop reads CASGVSPSGEETQYF. The CDR3 coding sequence is TGTGCCAGCGGCGTATCCCCTAGCGGAGAAGAGACCCAGTACTTC.

The CDR3 loop is CASSPSSGRASGANVLTF. As DNA, the CDR3 is TGTGCCAGCAGCCCTTCTAGCGGGAGGGCCTCTGGGGCCAACGTCCTGACTTTC. The chain employs TRBV7-9 and TRBJ2-6, with TRBD2 identical over 12 bases. V was pared by 5 bases and J by 0 bases, with 5 bases of the junction left unmatched. The CDR3 totals 18 residues. Germline CDR1 SEHNR, CDR2 FQNEAQ (reference sequence).

This clonotype has ten or more counts. This chain joins TRBV27 and TRBJ2-7; 9 positions agree with TRBD1. Germline lookup yields CDR1 MNHEY and CDR2 SMNVEV (reference sequence). V gave up 5 bases and J gave up 5 bases; unmatched junction bases: 13. CDR3 size: 16 residues. For the CDR3, the DNA is TGTGCCAGCAGTCGCCTGGGGGGGGGACAGGGTAACGAGCAGTACTTC. Translating gives CASSRLGGGQGNEQYF.

The chain employs TRBV19 and TRBJ2-3; the D gene could be TRBD1 or TRBD2 (5 bases each). Germline CDR1 is LNHDA and CDR2 is SQIVND (reference sequence). This CDR3 spans 12 amino acids. V shed 5 bases and J shed 6 bases, with 9 bases lying between them. DNA of the CDR3: TGTGCCAGTAGTTGGGGGTGGGATACGCAGTATTTT. This codes for CASSWGWDTQYF.

This clonotype has a count of ten or more. The chain joins TRBV11-3 to TRBJ2-5; D is perhaps TRBD1 (6 bases). CDR3 length: 14 residues. The ends were cut back, 5 bases at V and 3 bases at J, with 13 bases in the middle. Germline loops: CDR1 SGHNT, CDR2 YENEEA. CDR3 nucleotide sequence: TGTGCCAGCAGCATTGGGGACACAGAAGAGACCCAGTACTTC. Its translation is CASSIGDTEETQYF.

The J gene is TRBJ1-2, the V gene TRBV5-1; TRBD1 is a possible D gene (5 bases). Trimming stripped 3 bases from V and 7 bases from J, with 16 bases between. Germline CDR1 SGHRS, CDR2 YFSETQ. The CDR3 has 14 amino acids. The CDR3 DNA sequence: TGCGCCAGCAGCTCGAGGGGATTGCTCCTTGGCTACACCTTC. This translates into CASSSRGLLLGYTF.

The rearrangement joins TRBV15 to TRBJ2-2; TRBD1 matches 9 bases. The trim removed 8 bases at V and 5 bases at J, leaving 9 bases unmatched. The length of the CDR3 is 15 residues. Per the germline V gene, CDR1 is LNHNV and CDR2 is YYDKDF (reference sequence). The CDR3 DNA follows: TGTGCCACCGGTCTTGGACAGGGGAAGACCGGGGAGCTGTTTTTT. It translates to CATGLGQGKTGELFF.

This clonotype showed up just a few times. The chain has TRBV30 and TRBJ2-1; D call uncertain. Germline V gives CDR1 GTSNPN, CDR2 SVGIG (reference sequence). Trimming took off 5 bases at V and 8 bases at J, with 13 bases between the two ends. The CDR3 runs to 12 residues. CDR3 sequence: CAWVKDNYEQFF. The CDR3 DNA reads as TGTGCCTGGGTCAAAGATAATTATGAGCAGTTCTTC.

This clonotype was detected a few times. The V gene is TRBV6-1, the J gene TRBJ2-1, with 7 positions matching TRBD2. Germline-derived CDR1 and CDR2 are MNHNS and SASEGT. The CDR3 contains 15 residues. Trimming took 10 bases from V and 3 from J; bases not matched to a gene: 12. The CDR3 DNA sequence: TGTGCCACAATACTACTAGCGAACTACTACAATGAGCAGTTCTTC. It yields the protein CATILLANYYNEQFF.

A few counts support this clonotype. The J gene is TRBJ2-5, the V gene TRBV18; D uncertain. The V gene lost 6 bases and the J gene lost 3 bases, with 11 bases spanning the gap. There are 13 residues in the CDR3. Germline V CDR1 and CDR2: KGHSH, LQKENI. CDR3: CASSLRQEETQYF. The CDR3 region has the DNA TGTGCCAGCTCTCTTCGTCAGGAAGAGACCCAGTACTTC.